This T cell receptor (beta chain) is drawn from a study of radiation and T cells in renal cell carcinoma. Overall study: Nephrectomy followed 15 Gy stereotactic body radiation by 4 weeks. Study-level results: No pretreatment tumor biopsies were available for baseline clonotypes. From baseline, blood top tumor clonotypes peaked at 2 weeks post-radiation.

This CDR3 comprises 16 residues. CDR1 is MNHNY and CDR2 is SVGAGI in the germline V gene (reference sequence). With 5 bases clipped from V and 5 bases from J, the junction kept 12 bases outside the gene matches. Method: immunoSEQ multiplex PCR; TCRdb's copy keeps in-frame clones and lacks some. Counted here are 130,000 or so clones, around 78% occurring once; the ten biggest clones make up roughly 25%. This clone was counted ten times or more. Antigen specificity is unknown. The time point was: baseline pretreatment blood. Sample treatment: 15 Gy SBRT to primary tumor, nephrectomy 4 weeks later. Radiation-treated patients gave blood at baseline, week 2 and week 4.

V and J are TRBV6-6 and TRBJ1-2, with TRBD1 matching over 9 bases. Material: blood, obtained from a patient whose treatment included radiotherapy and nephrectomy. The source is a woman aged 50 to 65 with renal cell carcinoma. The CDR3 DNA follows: TGTGCCAGCAGTAACATCGGACAGGGGTTACCATATGGCTACACCTTC. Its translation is CASSNIGQGLPYGYTF.